This T cell receptor beta chain was observed in a study of blood T cells in healthy people across ages. Study-level results: Naive T cell percentage showed a strong correlation with TCR beta diversity. The recorded TCR beta diversity per million T cells decreased in a roughly linear manner with age. Among long-lived donors, naive CD4+ cells were more numerous and diversity higher than in aged donors.

Then a second PCR, running roughly 6 to 12 cycles, was carried out with a sample-barcoded 5' primer and a J-beta primer mix. A tag from a template-switch adaptor with 12 random nucleotides marked each cDNA molecule. TCRdb re-derived calls from the 5' RACE reads in MiXCR, one entry per CDR3 protein. The sample lists 1.5 million to 2 million distinct CDR3 sequences, 35% to 50% occurring once. A remark on this clonotype: Its antigen is currently unknown.

The junction had 7 bases not matched to a gene; V was cut back by 6 bases and J by 3 bases. CDR1 MNHNS and CDR2 SASEGT come from the germline V gene. The CDR3 spans 14 residues. The TCR comes from a human donor in good health. V and J are TRBV6-1 and TRBJ1-2; 7 nucleotides agree with TRBD1. Sequenced material: blood. CDR3 loop: CASRVGGTDYGYTF. DNA of the CDR3: TGTGCCAGCAGGGTGGGGGGGACAGACTATGGCTACACCTTC.